This T cell receptor (beta chain) derives from a study of shared clonotypes between healthy human individuals. The CDR3 has 14 residues. V shed 7 bases and J shed 8 bases, with 18 bases lying between them. The germline gives CDR1 MNHEY, CDR2 SMNVEV (reference sequence). Recent vaccinations or acute infections were absent in the healthy HIV-negative adult donors. Turning to this clone: Its antigen is not known.

The authors split each subset's genomic DNA evenly across several immunoSEQ plates. Assay: immunoSEQ multiplex PCR; the TCRdb copy retains only in-frame clones and omits some. The repertoire holds more than 500,000 clones, with roughly 95% as singletons. Findings and caveats of the study: The authors sampled blood alone, and tissue repertoires likely differ. Naive subsets tended to show greater estimated richness than memory subsets.

The source of this sequence is a woman in her twenties or thirties in good health. Sequenced input: naive CD4+ T cells sorted from blood. As for subset: CD45RA+ positively selected. V usage is TRBV27 and J usage is TRBJ2-1; D may be TRBD2 (6 bases). In DNA, the CDR3 is TGTGCCAGCAATCGGGATGGGCTAGCGCATGAGCAGTTCTTC. Its translation is CASNRDGLAHEQFF.